Listed below are T cell receptor beta chains from one sample, sequenced in a study of cytomegalovirus exposure and HLA in healthy donors. The table came from immunoSEQ multiplex PCR; TCRdb's copy has only in-frame clones and leaves some out. The sample lists tens of thousands of clones; 77% were seen once. The material sequenced was PBMCs. The source of these receptors is a middle-aged man in good health and CMV-seropositive. The CDR3 runs from the conserved cysteine through the conserved F or W. Each record gives: D gene, V gene, clone size, J gene, CDR3 protein, CDR3 DNA. A D gene is named only where the DNA matches it firmly. Part of the rows lack a size; the others show once, few, many or a class for expanded clones.

>TRBD1|TRBV15|NA|TRBJ2-7
CATSEPGQESDEQYF
TGTGCCACCAGCGAACCGGGACAGGAATCTGACGAGCAGTACTTC
>NA|TRBV7-9|once|TRBJ2-1
CASTITVNNEQFF
TGTGCCAGCACCATTACAGTAAACAATGAGCAGTTCTTC
>NA|TRBV11-3|once|TRBJ2-3
CASTPRGTDTQYF
TGTGCCAGCACCCCGCGGGGCACAGATACGCAGTATTTT
>NA|TRBV30|NA|TRBJ2-6
CAWSFGGAGANGLTF
TGTGCCTGGAGCTTTGGGGGCGCTGGGGCCAACGGCCTGACTTTC
>TRBD2|TRBV19|NA|TRBJ2-3
CASSRRPLAGDTQYF
TGTGCCAGTAGTAGGAGGCCGCTAGCGGGCGATACGCAGTATTTT
>NA|TRBV27|once|TRBJ1-2
CASSLIGRTAGYTF
TGTGCCAGCAGTTTAATAGGTCGGACAGCCGGCTACACCTTC
>TRBD1|TRBV10-3|NA|TRBJ2-7
CAISEGDRGTEQYF
TGTGCCATCAGTGAGGGGGACAGGGGGACCGAGCAGTACTTC
>TRBD1|TRBV29-1|NA|TRBJ2-1
CSGAGTGGYNEQFF
TGCAGCGGGGCCGGGACAGGGGGGTACAATGAGCAGTTCTTC
>NA|TRBV5-5|NA|TRBJ1-2
CASSLGGGLSYGYTF
TGTGCCAGCAGCTTAGGAGGTGGTCTGAGCTATGGCTACACCTTC
>TRBD1|TRBV30|NA|TRBJ2-5
CAWSAGTGGETQYF
TGTGCCTGGAGCGCCGGGACAGGGGGCGAGACCCAGTACTTC
>NA|TRBV21-1|few|TRBJ1-4
CASTGSGTGQNEKLFF
TGTGCCAGCACCGGAAGCGGGACAGGACAAAATGAAAAACTGTTTTTT
>NA|TRBV18|few|TRBJ1-2
CASSPGVVDGYTF
TGTGCCAGCTCCCCCGGGGTAGTGGATGGCTACACCTTC
>NA|TRBV18|NA|TRBJ2-5
CASSPKETQYF
TGTGCCAGCTCACCTAAAGAGACCCAGTACTTC
>NA|TRBV5-4|once|TRBJ2-7
CASSLDLGGGSAEQYF
TGTGCCAGCAGCTTGGACCTCGGAGGCGGTTCCGCCGAGCAGTACTTC
>TRBD2|TRBV10-2|NA|TRBJ2-7
CASERTSGSDEQYF
TGCGCCAGCGAGCGCACTAGCGGGAGCGACGAGCAGTACTTC
>NA|TRBV5-6|NA|TRBJ1-2
CASSFIFSTDYGYTF
TGTGCCAGCAGCTTTATCTTTTCGACAGACTATGGCTACACCTTC
>NA|TRBV7-9|NA|TRBJ1-4
CSSTFSRGNEKLFF
TGTTCCAGCACCTTTTCCCGGGGAAATGAAAAACTGTTTTTT
>NA|TRBV7-3|NA|TRBJ2-7
CASSSGMPGSEQYF
TGTGCCAGCAGCTCGGGAATGCCGGGGTCCGAGCAGTACTTC
>TRBD2|TRBV4-1|NA|TRBJ2-1
CASSPMRLAGGQNEQFF
TGCGCCAGCAGCCCTATGCGGCTAGCGGGAGGTCAGAATGAGCAGTTCTTC
>NA|TRBV2|NA|TRBJ1-5
CASSGQFNQPQHF
TGTGCCAGCAGCGGACAGTTCAATCAGCCCCAGCATTTT
>TRBD2|TRBV19|NA|TRBJ2-1
CASISLAGGYNEQFF
TGTGCCAGTATTAGTCTAGCGGGAGGTTACAATGAGCAGTTCTTC
>NA|TRBV5-6|once|TRBJ1-3
CASSFRTPSSGNTIYF
TGTGCCAGCAGCTTTAGGACACCGAGCTCTGGAAACACCATATATTTT
>TRBD1|TRBV6-5|medium-sized|TRBJ1-4
CASSYDRVGEKLFF
TGTGCCAGCAGTTACGACAGGGTCGGTGAAAAACTGTTTTTT
>NA|TRBV12-5|few|TRBJ1-5
CASGSGGGTFSNQPQHF
TGTGCTAGTGGTTCGGGCGGGGGTACTTTTAGCAATCAGCCCCAGCATTTT
>NA|TRBV2|few|TRBJ2-2
CASSSQSGRPVELFF
TGTGCCAGCAGTTCCCAAAGTGGCAGGCCGGTGGAGCTGTTTTTT
>TRBD1|TRBV13|NA|TRBJ1-2
CASSLVGTGGDGYTF
TGTGCCAGCAGCTTAGTCGGGACAGGGGGCGATGGCTACACCTTC
>NA|TRBV21-1|NA|TRBJ2-7
CASGRGQWAGADEQYF
TGTGCCAGCGGCCGGGGGCAGTGGGCGGGAGCGGACGAGCAGTACTTC
>TRBD1|TRBV19|NA|TRBJ1-1
CASTQPNFRQGTAHEAFF
TGTGCCAGTACCCAGCCCAATTTCCGACAGGGGACCGCTCATGAAGCTTTCTTT
>TRBD2|TRBV9|NA|TRBJ2-5
CASSKSLAGDEETQYF
TGTGCCAGCAGCAAGAGCCTAGCGGGAGACGAGGAGACCCAGTACTTC
>NA|TRBV5-6|NA|TRBJ2-7
CASSLVPLEQYF
TGTGCCAGCAGCTTGGTACCGCTCGAGCAGTACTTC
>TRBD2|TRBV5-1|few|TRBJ2-1
CASSLGGTSGRAFWQFF
TGCGCCAGCAGCTTGGGAGGGACTAGCGGGAGGGCCTTTTGGCAGTTCTTC
>NA|TRBV28|NA|TRBJ2-7
CAISTGTLSYEQYF
TGTGCCATCAGCACCGGGACACTTTCCTACGAGCAGTACTTC
>TRBD2|TRBV2|few|TRBJ2-2
CASRLAGDTGELFF
TGTGCCAGCAGGCTAGCGGGAGATACCGGGGAGCTGTTTTTT
>NA|TRBV9|NA|TRBJ1-4
CASSVGGGENEKLFF
TGTGCCAGCAGCGTAGGGGGAGGGGAGAATGAAAAACTGTTTTTT
>TRBD1|TRBV7-3|NA|TRBJ1-2
CASSPGQPNSINGYTF
TGTGCCAGCAGCCCGGGACAGCCAAACTCAATCAATGGCTACACCTTC
>TRBD2|TRBV29-1|NA|TRBJ2-6
CSVGLAGAGANGLTF
TGCAGCGTTGGACTAGCGGGAGCTGGGGCCAACGGCCTGACTTTC
>TRBD2|TRBV5-1|NA|TRBJ2-1
CASSLGLAANNEQFF
TGCGCCAGCAGCTTGGGACTAGCGGCTAACAATGAGCAGTTCTTC
>TRBD1|TRBV15|NA|TRBJ2-1
CATSRAGQGDQRISGGVSYNEQFF
TGTGCCACCAGCAGAGCGGGACAGGGGGACCAGCGGATTTCGGGAGGGGTCTCCTACAATGAGCAGTTCTTC